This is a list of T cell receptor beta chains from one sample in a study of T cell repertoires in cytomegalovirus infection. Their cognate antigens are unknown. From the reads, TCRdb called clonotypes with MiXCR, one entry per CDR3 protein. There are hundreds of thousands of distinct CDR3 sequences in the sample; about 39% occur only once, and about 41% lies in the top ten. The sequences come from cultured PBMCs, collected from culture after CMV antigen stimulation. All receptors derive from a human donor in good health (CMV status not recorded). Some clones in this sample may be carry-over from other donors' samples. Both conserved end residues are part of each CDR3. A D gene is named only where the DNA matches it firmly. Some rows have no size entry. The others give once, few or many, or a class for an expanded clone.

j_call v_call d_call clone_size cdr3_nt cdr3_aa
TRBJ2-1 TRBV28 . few TGTGCCAGCAAGGGAGGAGGAGGTGAGCAGTTCTTC CASKGGGGEQFF
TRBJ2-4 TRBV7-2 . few TGTGCCAGCAGCTTAGAGCCCAGTAATCTAGCCAAAAACATTCAGTACTTC CASSLEPSNLAKNIQYF
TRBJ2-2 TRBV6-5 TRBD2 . TGTGCCAGCAGTGAAAGGGCGGGGGCGAACACCGGGGAGCTGTTTTTT CASSERAGANTGELFF
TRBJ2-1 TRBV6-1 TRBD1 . TGTGCCAGCAGGAAAGGGACAGGGTTGCCAGGCATCTTC CASRKGTGLPGIF
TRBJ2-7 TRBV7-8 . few TGTGCCAGCAGGGAGGGGACAGCCTACGAGCAGTACTTC CASREGTAYEQYF
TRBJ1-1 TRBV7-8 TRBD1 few TGTGCCAGCAGCCACACGACAGGGAAGTCGAAGGAAGCTTTCTTT CASSHTTGKSKEAFF
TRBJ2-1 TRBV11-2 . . TGTGCCAGCAGCGCCGCCCGGGGGGCGAATGAGCAGTTCTTC CASSAARGANEQFF
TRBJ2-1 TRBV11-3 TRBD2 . TGTGCCAGCAGCTTAGAACTAGCGGGAGTAGGCGAGCAGTTCTTC CASSLELAGVGEQFF
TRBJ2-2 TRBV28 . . TGTGCCAGCAGTTCACAGGGATTTGGGGAGCTGTTTTTT CASSSQGFGELFF
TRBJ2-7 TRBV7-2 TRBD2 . TGTGCCAGCAGCCCACGGGGTAGCGGGGGCCACTACGAGCAGTACTTC CASSPRGSGGHYEQYF
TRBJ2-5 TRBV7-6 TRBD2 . TGTGCCAGCAGCTTAGCTGGACTAGCGGGAGCTGAGACCCAGTACTTC CASSLAGLAGAETQYF
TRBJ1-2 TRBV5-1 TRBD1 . TGCGCCAGCAGCTTGGCCGAAGGGGGCGGTGGCTACACCTTC CASSLAEGGGGYTF
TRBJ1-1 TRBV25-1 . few TGTGCCAGCAGCCCCCGGTTGAGGAGCACTGAAGCTTTCTTT CASSPRLRSTEAFF
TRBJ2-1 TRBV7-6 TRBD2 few TGTGCCAGCAGCGGGCGGGGGGAACTCTACAATGAGCAGTTCTTC CASSGRGELYNEQFF
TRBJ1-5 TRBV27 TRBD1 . TGTGCCAGCAGCCCAGACAGGGTCGGCAATCAGCCCCAGCATTTT CASSPDRVGNQPQHF
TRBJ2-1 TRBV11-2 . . TGTGCCAGCAGCTTTATAGGAAGTGAGCAGTTCTTC CASSFIGSEQFF
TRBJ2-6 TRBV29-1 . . TGCAGCGTTGAGAGTACCAGGGCCAACGTCCTGACTTTC CSVESTRANVLTF
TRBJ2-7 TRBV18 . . TGTGCCAGCTCACCCTGGGGCTCCACGGGACCCTACGAGCAGTACTTC CASSPWGSTGPYEQYF
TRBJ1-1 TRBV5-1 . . TGCGCCAGCAGCTTGGGATTGGGGGGGGCATTCGCTGAAGCTTTCTTT CASSLGLGGAFAEAFF
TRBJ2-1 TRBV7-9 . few TGTGCCAGCAGCTGGGACCGCGCCCCCAATGAGCAGTTCTTC CASSWDRAPNEQFF
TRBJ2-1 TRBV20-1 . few TGCAGTGCTAGAGGAGACGGCTATCCCTACAATGAGCAGTTCTTC CSARGDGYPYNEQFF
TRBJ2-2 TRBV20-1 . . TGCAGTGCTAGTAGAGAGAACACCGGGGAGCTGTTTTTT CSASRENTGELFF
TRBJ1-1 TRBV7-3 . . TGTGCCAGCAGCTTGGGGGGGGGGATTGAAACTGAAGCTTTCTTT CASSLGGGIETEAFF
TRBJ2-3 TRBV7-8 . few TGTGCCAGCAGCTTGGGACCAAGTACGCAGTATTTT CASSLGPSTQYF
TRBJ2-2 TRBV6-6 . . TGTGCCAGCAGTGTCATGGACACCGGGGAGCTGTTTTTT CASSVMDTGELFF
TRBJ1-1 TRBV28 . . . CASRPAWGAGNTEAFF
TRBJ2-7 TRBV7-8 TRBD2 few TGTGCCAGCAGCTTAGGGGGACTAGCGGGAGATTGGAGCTACGAGCAGTACTTC CASSLGGLAGDWSYEQYF
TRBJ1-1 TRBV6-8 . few TGTGCCAGCAGTTTCGACCTTGGGGCCGGTTTCACTGAAGCTTTCTTT CASSFDLGAGFTEAFF
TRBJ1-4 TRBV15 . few TGTGCCACCAGCAGAGATGGCGGAGGGAGTAATGAAAAACTGTTTTTT CATSRDGGGSNEKLFF
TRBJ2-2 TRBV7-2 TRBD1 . TGTGCCAGCAGCTTAGGGACAGGGGTGGTGTTTTTT CASSLGTGVVFF
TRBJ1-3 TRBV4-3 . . TGCGCCAGCAGCCCCCAGAGGCAGGGAAACACCATATATTTT CASSPQRQGNTIYF
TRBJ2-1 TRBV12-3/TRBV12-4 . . TGTGCCAGCAGTTCTAGGGGTATCTACAATGAGCAGTTCTTC CASSSRGIYNEQFF
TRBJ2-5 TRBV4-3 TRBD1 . TGCGCCAGCAGCCACACGGACAGGGAAGAGACCCAGTACTTC CASSHTDREETQYF